The rows below give T cell receptor beta chains drawn from one sample of a study of molecular identifiers for immune sequencing clone quantification. TCRdb reanalysed the PCR reads using MiXCR and keeps one entry per CDR3 protein. This sample has around 480,000 distinct CDR3 sequences; around 25% occur once, and the top ten carry roughly 0.77%. The sequencing sample was made of naive CD8+ T cells from blood, with Jurkat cell RNA spiked in. The receptors here all came from a human donor in good health. Some libraries in this study had Jurkat cell RNA spiked in. CDR3s include the opening cysteine and the closing phenylalanine or tryptophan. A D gene is named only where the DNA matches it firmly. Expanded clones are given a class, and other clones once, few, many or no size at all.

clone size	V gene	D gene	J gene	CDR3 protein	CDR3 DNA
.	TRBV5-3	.	TRBJ1-2	CASSSPDEDQPANYGYTF	TGTGCCAGCAGCTCCCCCGACGAAGACCAACCCGCTAACTATGGCTACACCTTC
many	TRBV24-1	.	TRBJ1-5	CATSARASNQPQHF	TGTGCCACCAGTGCCCGGGCTAGCAATCAGCCCCAGCATTTT
many	TRBV7-2	TRBD1	TRBJ2-6	CASSPTTGVGANVLTF	TGTGCCAGCAGCCCGACGACAGGGGTCGGGGCCAACGTCCTGACTTTC
few	TRBV12-3/TRBV12-4	.	TRBJ2-7	CASRSEAAYFYEQYF	TGTGCCAGCAGGTCGGAAGCAGCGTACTTCTACGAGCAGTACTTC
.	TRBV4-3	.	TRBJ2-2	CASSQDAKANTGELFF	TGCGCCAGCAGCCAAGACGCCAAAGCGAACACCGGGGAGCTGTTTTTT
few	TRBV27	.	TRBJ2-7	CASSKGPFEQYF	TGTGCCAGCAGTAAAGGCCCTTTCGAGCAGTACTTC
few	TRBV7-9	TRBD2	TRBJ2-7	CASSSREREPYEQYF	TGTGCCAGCAGCTCGCGGGAGCGGGAGCCCTACGAGCAGTACTTC
many	TRBV12-5	.	TRBJ1-1	CASGLVLPSEAFF	TGTGCTAGTGGTTTGGTACTTCCGTCTGAAGCTTTCTTT
few	TRBV14	.	TRBJ1-3	CASSQGRGGFGNTIYF	TGTGCCAGCAGCCAAGGCAGGGGAGGTTTCGGAAACACCATATATTTT
few	TRBV4-3	TRBD2	TRBJ2-7	CASSQGTSVTYEQYF	TGCGCCAGCAGCCAAGGGACTAGCGTGACCTACGAGCAGTACTTC
many	TRBV7-2	.	TRBJ2-3	CASSSAGFSTDTQYF	TGTGCCAGCAGCTCTGCTGGATTTAGCACAGATACGCAGTATTTT
many	TRBV9	TRBD1	TRBJ1-5	CASSEDRANQPQHF	TGTGCCAGCAGTGAGGACAGGGCAAATCAGCCCCAGCATTTT
many	TRBV23-1	.	TRBJ1-5	CASSHEVAARCHNQPQHF	TGCGCCAGCAGTCACGAGGTAGCTGCGCGTTGCCACAATCAGCCCCAGCATTTT
.	TRBV6-6	.	TRBJ1-5	CASSTSRKDQHF	TGTGCCAGCAGTACTTCCCGGAAAGACCAGCATTTT
many	TRBV5-1	TRBD1	TRBJ2-7	CASSLEGQYIDEQYF	TGCGCCAGCAGCTTGGAGGGACAGTATATTGACGAGCAGTACTTC
.	TRBV20-1	TRBD2	TRBJ2-7	CSAREPSGGGYEQYF	TGCAGTGCTAGAGAGCCTAGCGGGGGGGGGTACGAGCAGTACTTC
.	TRBV4-1	.	TRBJ2-2	CASSNRVTGELFF	TGCGCCAGCAGCAACAGGGTTACCGGGGAGCTGTTTTTT
many	TRBV29-1	.	TRBJ2-7	CSVDNTWGGSDGYEQYF	TGCAGCGTTGACAACACCTGGGGCGGGTCCGACGGCTACGAGCAGTACTTC
many	TRBV7-9	.	TRBJ2-3	CAYSGESTDTQYF	TGTGCCTATAGCGGAGAAAGCACAGATACGCAGTATTTT
.	TRBV29-1	TRBD2	TRBJ2-1	CSGGGGGSYNEQFF	TGCAGCGGTGGCGGCGGGGGCTCCTACAATGAGCAGTTCTTC
.	TRBV12-5	.	TRBJ2-1	CASGFDAGEQFF	TGTGCTAGTGGTTTCGACGCTGGTGAGCAGTTCTTC
few	TRBV6-2/TRBV6-3	.	TRBJ2-2	CASSYSPKPEQGNTGELFF	TGTGCCAGCAGTTACTCGCCTAAACCGGAACAGGGCAACACCGGGGAGCTGTTTTTT
few	TRBV3-1	.	TRBJ1-3	CASSLKTRPISGNTIYF	TGTGCCAGCAGCCTAAAGACCCGACCTATCTCCGGAAACACCATATATTTT
.	TRBV27	.	TRBJ1-1	CASSFSLNTEAFF	TGTGCCAGCAGTTTTAGTCTGAACACTGAAGCTTTCTTT
.	TRBV27	.	TRBJ1-1	CASSLFGGQTVAFF	TGTGCCAGCAGTTTATTTGGGGGGCAGACTGTAGCTTTCTTT
.	TRBV29-1	.	TRBJ2-1	CSVEGFQGRIYNEQFF	TGCAGCGTTGAGGGATTTCAGGGACGGATCTACAATGAGCAGTTCTTC
many	TRBV7-9	.	TRBJ1-5	CASSLANVTSYNQPQHF	TGTGCCAGCAGCTTAGCGAATGTTACAAGTTACAATCAGCCCCAGCATTTT
.	TRBV4-1	.	TRBJ1-3	CASSQDTGTGNIIYF	TGCGCCAGCAGCCAAGATACAGGTACTGGAAACATCATATATTTT
few	TRBV4-1	.	TRBJ2-7	CASSQAQEGYSYEQYF	TGCGCCAGCAGCCAAGCCCAAGAGGGGTACTCCTACGAGCAGTACTTC
few	TRBV19	.	TRBJ1-1	CASSKGRLNTEAFF	TGTGCCAGTAGCAAAGGGCGACTGAACACTGAAGCTTTCTTT
.	TRBV4-3	.	TRBJ2-7	CASSQAKSAYEQYF	TGCGCCAGCAGCCAAGCTAAATCTGCCTACGAGCAGTACTTC
few	TRBV2	.	TRBJ2-1	CASSERDPYNEQFF	TGTGCCAGCAGTGAGCGGGACCCCTACAATGAGCAGTTCTTC
.	TRBV6-2/TRBV6-3	TRBD2	TRBJ2-7	CASIHGLATTYEQYF	TGTGCCAGCATCCACGGACTAGCGACCACCTACGAGCAGTACTTC
many	TRBV5-6	.	TRBJ2-6	CASSLAATHSGANVLTF	TGTGCCAGCAGCTTGGCCGCGACACACTCTGGGGCCAACGTCCTGACTTTC